Listed here is a single T cell receptor (beta chain). This entry is derived from a study of OX40 agonist ivuxolimab in advanced cancers. About the study: Dose-escalation patients had hepatocellular carcinoma, melanoma, renal cell or head and neck cancer.

CDR1 is SGHKS, CDR2 YYEKEE, per germline (reference sequence). V lost 2 bases and J lost 8, with 14 bases in between. This CDR3 has 14 residues. TCRdb's copy holds only in-frame clones and misses some; the assay was immunoSEQ multiplex PCR. Here the sample spans fewer than 25,000 clones, 70% to 90% being singletons. This specimen was CD4+ or CD8+ T cells sorted from blood, taken in a trial of the OX40 agonist ivuxolimab. The chain joins TRBV5-5 to TRBJ2-1; the D is unclear. The sequence was obtained from an adult with an advanced solid tumor such as melanoma, head and neck, liver or kidney cancer. CDR3 protein: CASSLGPLSDEQFF. DNA for the CDR3: TGTGCCAGCAGCTTAGGCCCCCTAAGCGATGAGCAGTTCTTC.